The present entry profiles one T cell receptor (beta chain) with its context. Its target is unknown. Germline V lookup: CDR1 SGHRS, CDR2 YFSETQ. V shed 0 bases and J 2 bases; nucleotides not matched to a gene: 4. The CDR3 has 15 amino acids. This record belongs to a study of cytomegalovirus exposure and HLA in healthy donors. Findings of the study overall: The authors listed approximately 150 TCR beta chains as cytomegalovirus-associated.

The PCR was carried out with 60 Vbeta primers and 13 Jbeta primers. The method was immunoSEQ multiplex PCR; TCRdb's version includes in-frame clones alone and lacks a portion of them. The sample consists of 150,000 to 200,000 clones, about four fifths of them appearing once. The chain combines TRBV5-1 with TRBJ1-2; 7 bases fit TRBD1. The sequenced sample was PBMCs. The receptor was isolated from a boy younger than 18 in good health and CMV-seronegative. The CDR3 bases are TGCGCCAGCAGCTTGGGTCAGGGGGTCAACTATGGCTACACCTTC. As protein: CASSLGQGVNYGYTF.